This T cell receptor (beta chain) was sequenced for a study of blood T cell repertoires in COVID-19. Some clones are missing from TCRdb's copy, which holds only in-frame ones; the method was immunoSEQ multiplex PCR. This table holds about 290,000 clones, just under 85% found once. This sequence was found in a woman aged 50 to 65 with active or convalescent COVID-19. The specimen was peripheral blood.

The CDR3 bases are TGTGCCATAAAGGCGGGAGGGGGCGCGATCTCTGGAAACACCATATATTTT. This encodes CAIKAGGGAISGNTIYF. The rearrangement links TRBV28 to TRBJ1-3, with 7 bases fitting TRBD1. The length of the CDR3 is 17 residues. V was clipped by 10 bases and J by 0 bases; unmatched bases: 15. Germline V gives CDR1 MDHEN, CDR2 SYDVKM.